This T cell receptor (beta chain) was sequenced in a study of OX40 agonist ivuxolimab in advanced cancers. In the study overall: An anti-OX40 (CD134) antibody with agonistic activity, ivuxolimab, was administered to patients.

The ends lost 1 base at V and 1 base at J; junction bases unmatched: 23. CDR1 and CDR2 from the germline V gene are LGHNT and FRNRAP. The CDR3 contains 22 residues. Details on this clone: Its specificity is unknown.

Study results and limitations: Both blood CD4+ and CD8+ T cells showed clonal growth by week 6 at 0.1 to 3.0 mg/kg.

Data came from immunoSEQ multiplex PCR; TCRdb stores just in-frame clones and leaves some out. The data show 65,000 or so clones, about nine tenths seen once. V and J are TRBV12-5 and TRBJ2-3; 7 nucleotides line up with TRBD2. The starting material was CD4+ or CD8+ T cells sorted from blood, obtained in a trial of the OX40 agonist ivuxolimab. This sequence was found in an adult with an advanced solid tumor such as melanoma, head and neck, liver or kidney cancer. CDR3 in DNA: TGTGCTAGTGGTTTGGGGGGAAGGGAGGGGTTGACCGACCGGCCCGGCACAGATACGCAGTATTTT. Protein sequence: CASGLGGREGLTDRPGTDTQYF.